This TCR beta chain was identified in a study of blood T cell repertoires in COVID-19. Study-wide background: The analysed material was cDNA or gDNA that came from T cells, B-cell-depleted T cells, or PBMCs.

Trimming cost V 3 bases and J 7 bases, with 10 bases left between them. The CDR3 contains 13 residues. Germline CDR1 reads KGHSH; CDR2 reads LQKENI. In the source study's methods: Estimation of nucleated cell counts relied on the amplification of reference gene primers. Method: immunoSEQ multiplex PCR; TCRdb's copy keeps in-frame clones and lacks some. The V and J calls and clone size come from that table; D and trimming were worked out from the DNA. The sample has approximately 400,000 clones; about 90% are singletons. This sequence joins TRBV18 and TRBJ1-5; a weak D match, TRBD1 (6 bases). The receptor was isolated from a man aged 35 to 55 with acute or convalescent COVID-19. Sample: peripheral blood. Written as DNA, the CDR3 is TGTGCCAGCTCACCCTCAGGGGAACAGCCCCAGCATTTT. Translation gives CASSPSGEQPQHF.